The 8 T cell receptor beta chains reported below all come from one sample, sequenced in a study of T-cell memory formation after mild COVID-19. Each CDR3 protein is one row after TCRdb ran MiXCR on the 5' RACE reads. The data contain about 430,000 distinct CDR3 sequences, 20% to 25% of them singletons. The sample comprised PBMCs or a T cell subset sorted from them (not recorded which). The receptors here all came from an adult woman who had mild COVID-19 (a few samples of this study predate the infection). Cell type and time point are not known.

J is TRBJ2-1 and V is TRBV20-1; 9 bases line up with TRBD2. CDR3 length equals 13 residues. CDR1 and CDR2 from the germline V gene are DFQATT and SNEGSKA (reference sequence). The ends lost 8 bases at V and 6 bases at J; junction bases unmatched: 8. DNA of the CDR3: TGCAGTACCCCTAGCGGGATGGGCAATGAGCAGTTCTTC. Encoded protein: CSTPSGMGNEQFF.

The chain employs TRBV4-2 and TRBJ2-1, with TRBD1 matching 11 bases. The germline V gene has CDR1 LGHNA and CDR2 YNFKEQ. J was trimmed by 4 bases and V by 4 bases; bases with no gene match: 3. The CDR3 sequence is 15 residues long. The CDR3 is CASSRGQGGYNEQFF. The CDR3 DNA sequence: TGTGCCAGCAGCCGGGGACAGGGGGGTTACAATGAGCAGTTCTTC.

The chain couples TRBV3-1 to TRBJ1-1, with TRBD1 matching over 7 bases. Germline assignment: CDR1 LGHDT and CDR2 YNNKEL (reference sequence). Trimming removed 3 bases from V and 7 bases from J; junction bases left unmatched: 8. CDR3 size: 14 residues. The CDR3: CASSHGNRDSEAFF. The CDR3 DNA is TGTGCCAGCAGCCACGGGAACCGGGACAGTGAAGCTTTCTTT.

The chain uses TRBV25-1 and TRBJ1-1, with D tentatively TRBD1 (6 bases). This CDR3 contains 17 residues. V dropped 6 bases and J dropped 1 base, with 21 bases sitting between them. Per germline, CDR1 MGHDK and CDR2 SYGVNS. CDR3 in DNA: TGTGCCAGCAGCATCACCCCGGGGCGAGGGGGGAACACTGAAGCTTTCTTT. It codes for CASSITPGRGGNTEAFF.

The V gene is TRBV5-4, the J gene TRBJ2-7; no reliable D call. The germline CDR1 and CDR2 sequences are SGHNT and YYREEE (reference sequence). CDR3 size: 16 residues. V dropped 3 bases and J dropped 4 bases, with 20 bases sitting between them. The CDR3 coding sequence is TGTGCCAGCAGCTACGCTGGAAGGCAGTCTCTTTACGAGCAGTACTTC. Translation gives CASSYAGRQSLYEQYF.

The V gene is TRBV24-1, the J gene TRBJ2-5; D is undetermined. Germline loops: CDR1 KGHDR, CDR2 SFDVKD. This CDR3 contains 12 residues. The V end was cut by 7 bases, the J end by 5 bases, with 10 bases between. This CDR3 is CATSDNLETQYF. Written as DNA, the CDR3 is TGTGCCACCAGCGATAACCTTGAGACCCAGTACTTC.

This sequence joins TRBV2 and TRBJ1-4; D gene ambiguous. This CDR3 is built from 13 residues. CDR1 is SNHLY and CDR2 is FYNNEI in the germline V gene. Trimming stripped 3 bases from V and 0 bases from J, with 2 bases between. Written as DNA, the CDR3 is TGTGCCAGCAGTGATGCAACTAATGAAAAACTGTTTTTT. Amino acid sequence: CASSDATNEKLFF.

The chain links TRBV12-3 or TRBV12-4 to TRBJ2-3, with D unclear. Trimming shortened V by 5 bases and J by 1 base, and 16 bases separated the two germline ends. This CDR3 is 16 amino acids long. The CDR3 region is CASSTRTGPGTDTQYF. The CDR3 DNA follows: TGTGCCAGCAGTACTCGTACGGGTCCGGGCACAGATACGCAGTATTTT.